This passage covers 26 T cell receptor beta chains from one sample sequenced in a study of T cells in women clearing cervical HPV infection. TCRdb keeps only in-frame clones here, not all; method: immunoSEQ multiplex PCR. The sample includes tens of thousands of clones. Specimen: blood buffy coat. These receptor sequences come from a woman between 18 and 70 years old with a cervical HPV16 infection that either progressed to CIN3+ or cleared (not recorded which).

Concerning this clone itself: The read finishes 3 residues shy of the CDR3 end, and the germline J gene is used to complete it. The chain employs TRBV30 and TRBJ2-4; the match to TRBD1 covers 9 bases. This CDR3 comprises 15 residues. Germline V lookup: CDR1 GTSNPN, CDR2 SVGIG (reference sequence). The V segment lost 0 bases and the J segment 6 bases; nucleotides outside the gene matches: 6. CDR3 DNA (partial): TGTGCCTGGAGTGTACCGGGGACAGGGACAAACATT. Its translation: CAWSVPGTGTNI. The complete CDR3 reads CAWSVPGTGTNIQYF.

Remarks on this clone: An end of the junction differs from the germline gene, which may be a read error. The read halts 3 residues ahead of the CDR3 end, with the missing end drawn from the germline J gene. In the same sample, other DNA sequences code for this CDR3. The rearrangement links TRBV6-2 or TRBV6-3 to TRBJ1-3; TRBD1 matches 7 bases. This CDR3 is 15 amino acids long. Germline V gene lookup returns CDR1 MNHEY and CDR2 SVGEGT. CDR3 DNA (partial): TGTGCCAGCAGCCGCGGACAGGTCTCTGGAAACACT. This sequence encodes CASSRGQVSGNT. The whole CDR3 region reads CASSRGQVSGNTIYF.

The part of the CDR3 DNA that was read is TGTGCTAGTGGTTTGGAGACAGGGAGGGACGAG. This encodes CASGLETGRDE. The full CDR3 is CASGLETGRDEQYF. The rearrangement joins TRBV12-5 to TRBJ2-7, with D possibly being TRBD1 or TRBD2 (7 bases each). The sequence runs out 3 residues before the end of the CDR3; the remainder is reconstructed from the germline J gene. This CDR3 contains 14 residues. In germline, CDR1 is LGHNT, CDR2 FRNRAP. V was trimmed by 1 base and J by 5 bases, leaving 12 bases between them.

Remarks on this clone: Sequencing ends 3 residues short of the CDR3 end; the germline J gene provides the rest. V and J are TRBV2 and TRBJ1-2; TRBD1 agrees at 8 bases. This CDR3 spans 12 amino acids. CDR1 and CDR2 from the germline V gene are SNHLY and FYNNEI. The CDR3 sequence is CASKGQGEGYTF. Incomplete CDR3 DNA: TGTGCCAGCAAAGGACAGGGAGAAGGC.

As regards this clone: The read gets to within 3 residues of the CDR3 end, and the germline J gene fills in the rest. The chain couples TRBV6-1 to TRBJ2-3, with a weak D call TRBD2 (6 bases). The CDR3 consists of 14 residues. Germline CDR1 is MNHNS and CDR2 is SASEGT. V was pared by 1 base and J by 7 bases, with 12 bases between. The CDR3 DNA, read in part, is TGTGCCAGCAGTGAAGAGGCGGGGACCCATACG. Protein product: CASSEEAGTHT. The entire CDR3 protein is CASSEEAGTHTQYF.

CDR3 amino acids: CASSLTSNSPLHF. The sequenced part of the CDR3 DNA is TGTGCCAGCTCACTCACAAGTAATTCACCC. The V and J genes are TRBV18 and TRBJ1-6; no clear D. The CDR3 goes on 3 residues after the read ends, and that part is filled in from the germline J gene. The CDR3 loop spans 13 amino acids. V lost 4 bases and J lost 6, with 7 bases in between. Germline CDR1 is KGHSH and CDR2 is LQKENI.

With regard to this clone: Read coverage stops 3 residues before the CDR3 terminus; the germline J gene supplies the remainder. V gene TRBV7-2 combines with J gene TRBJ1-6; D not certain. V gave up 2 bases and J gave up 6 bases, with 8 bases separating them. From germline, CDR1 is SGHTA and CDR2 FQGNSA. This CDR3 spans 14 amino acids. The part of the CDR3 DNA that was read is TGTGCCAGCAGCTTAAGCGGGTCTAATTCACCC. Residues: CASSLSGSNSP. The entire CDR3 reads CASSLSGSNSPLHF.

This clone is called medium-sized based on its frequency. At one end, the junction sequence differs from germline, possibly due to a read error. The read gets to within 3 residues of the CDR3 end, and the germline J gene fills in the rest. The V gene is TRBV2, the J gene TRBJ1-5; D is uncertain. CDR3 size: 15 residues. Germline V gene lookup returns CDR1 SNHLY and CDR2 FYNNEI. The CDR3 spells CASTEIKGGNQPQHF. The sequenced CDR3 bases are TGTGCCAGCACTGAAATTAAAGGTGGCAATCAGCCC.

CDR3 loop: CASSLGGISGTEAFF. The covered CDR3 bases are TGTGCCAGCAGCTTAGGTGGAATTTCGGGCACTGAA. The chain employs TRBV7-6 and TRBJ1-1; D is uncertain. The read comes to an end 3 residues before the CDR3 does, leaving the germline J gene to fill in the end. CDR3 length: 15 residues. V lost 1 base to trimming and J lost 4 bases, with 13 bases between them. CDR1 and CDR2 from the germline V gene are SGHVS and FNYEAQ.

A note on this clone: The read finishes 3 residues shy of the CDR3 end, and the germline J gene is used to complete it. The chain uses TRBV18 and TRBJ2-7, with a weak D call TRBD2 (6 bases). CDR3 size: 13 residues. Trimming took 2 bases from V and 3 from J, leaving 8 bases between them. Germline CDR1 is KGHSH and CDR2 is LQKENI. The CDR3 sequence is CASSPATSYEQYF. CDR3 bases read: TGTGCCAGCTCACCAGCGACTAGCTACGAG.

A word on this clone: The observed sequence ends 3 residues before the CDR3 terminus, with the missing tail filled in from the germline J gene. This chain links TRBV7-9 with TRBJ1-5; 9 bases map to TRBD1. This CDR3 region has 14 residues. Germline CDR1 reads SEHNR; CDR2 reads FQNEAQ (reference sequence). J lost 5 bases, V lost 4 bases, and 3 bases had no gene match. CDR3 bases read: TGTGCCAGCAGCTCGGGACAGGGCTATCAGCCC. The encoded protein is CASSSGQGYQP. The complete CDR3 sequence is CASSSGQGYQPQHF. The whole variable domain, remainder taken from reference TRBV7-9 and TRBJ1-5, is DTGVSQNPRHKITKRGQNVTFRCDPISEHNRLYWYRQTLGQGPEFLTYFQNEAQLEKSRLLSDRFSAERPKGSFSTLEIQRTEQGDSAMYLCASSSGQGYQPQHFGDGTRLSIL.

About this clone itself: The read gets to within 3 residues of the CDR3 end, and the germline J gene fills in the rest. The chain combines TRBV2 with TRBJ1-5; a weak D match, TRBD1 (5 bases). V was cut by 6 bases and J by 0 bases, with 12 bases left in between. The CDR3 covers 15 residues. Germline lookup yields CDR1 SNHLY and CDR2 FYNNEI. The part of the CDR3 DNA that was read is TGTGCCAGCAGAGACTCGGGGGGTAGCAATCAGCCC. Amino acids: CASRDSGGSNQP. The whole CDR3 protein is CASRDSGGSNQPQHF.

With regard to this clone: The sequence runs out 3 residues before the end of the CDR3; the remainder is reconstructed from the germline J gene. This chain links TRBV30 with TRBJ1-6, with unresolved D. The germline V and J ends were trimmed by 2 bases and 7 bases, with 9 bases remaining between them. CDR1 and CDR2 from the germline V gene are GTSNPN and SVGIG (reference sequence). The CDR3 is made up of 13 amino acids. The sequenced CDR3 bases are TGTGCCTGGAGTCCCCGAGGGAATTCACCC. Translated, it gives CAWSPRGNSP. The complete CDR3 protein is CAWSPRGNSPLHF.

Concerning this clone itself: With the read ending 3 residues before the CDR3 end, the germline J gene is used to fill in that end. The chain combines TRBV10-3 with TRBJ2-2; D not certain. Germline V gene data show CDR1 as ENHRY and CDR2 as SYGVKD. This CDR3 is 12 amino acids long. The V gene lost 8 bases and the J gene lost 1 base, with 5 bases spanning the gap. The CDR3 sequence: CAIGRNTGELFF. CDR3 DNA, as far as it was read: TGTGCCATCGGGCGGAACACCGGGGAG.

A note on this clone: The sequenced fragment ends 3 residues before the CDR3 boundary, so the rest is inferred from the germline J gene. The chain employs TRBV19 and TRBJ1-4; tentatively, D is TRBD1 (6 bases). The CDR3 has 18 amino acids. CDR1 LNHDA and CDR2 SQIVND come from the germline V gene (reference sequence). CDR3 DNA (partial): TGTGCCAGTAGTATCAGTGGGCAGGGGCTCGGTGGTAATTCACCA. Translation gives CASSISGQGLGGNSP. The CDR3 in full is CASSISGQGLGGNSPLFF.

Comment on this clone: The read stops 3 residues short of the end of the CDR3; the missing end is completed from the germline J gene. The J gene is TRBJ2-3, the V gene TRBV5-6; TRBD2 matches 7 bases. J was trimmed by 0 bases and V by 0 bases; bases with no gene match: 1. The CDR3 consists of 15 residues. CDR1 is SGHDT and CDR2 is YYEEEE in the germline V gene. The CDR3 sequence: CASSLVSGSTDTQYF. Incomplete CDR3 DNA: TGTGCCAGCAGCTTGGTTAGCGGGAGCACAGATACG.

In regard to this clone: The read ends 3 residues early relative to the CDR3; the germline J gene fills the gap. The J gene is TRBJ1-4, the V gene TRBV7-9; 9 bases align to TRBD1. The CDR3 sequence is 14 residues long. With 10 bases clipped from V and 6 bases from J, the junction kept 9 bases outside the gene matches. Germline CDR1 and CDR2: SEHNR and FQNEAQ (reference sequence). The covered CDR3 bases are TGTGCCACGGAACTGAGACAGGGGGATGAAAAA. This encodes CATELRQGDEK. The full CDR3 is CATELRQGDEKLFF.

As concerns this clone: The read comes to an end 3 residues before the CDR3 does, leaving the germline J gene to fill in the end. V and J are TRBV19 and TRBJ1-2; no clear D gene. There are 14 residues in the CDR3. V lost 5 bases and J 1 base, leaving 11 bases between the germline ends. CDR1 and CDR2 (germline): LNHDA, SQIVND (reference sequence). Partial CDR3 DNA: TGTGCCAGTAGTGCGGCAGAACTTAACTATGGC. It yields the protein CASSAAELNYG. The entire CDR3 sequence reads CASSAAELNYGYTF.

A remark on this clone: The CDR3 extends 3 residues past the end of the read, so its final part is completed from the germline J gene. The gene calls are TRBV20-1 and TRBJ2-3, with no clear D. Germline lookup yields CDR1 DFQATT and CDR2 SNEGSKA (reference sequence). The CDR3 runs 12 residues. The CDR3 DNA, read in part, is TGCAGTGCTTCTAGGAACAAAGAGACG. This sequence encodes CSASRNKET. The entire CDR3 reads CSASRNKETQYF.

This clone ranks as medium-sized in terms of frequency. The read is 3 residues too short to cover the CDR3 end, so that end is filled in from the germline J gene. The chain links TRBV7-3 to TRBJ1-6, with D maybe TRBD1 (5 bases). Germline assignment: CDR1 SGHTA and CDR2 FQGTGA. V lost 1 base, J lost 9 bases, and 10 bases lay in between. The length of the CDR3 is 14 residues. CDR3 DNA (partial): TGTGCCAGCAGCTTAAACAGGCTGGGTTCACCC. Encoded protein: CASSLNRLGSP. The complete CDR3 sequence is CASSLNRLGSPLHF. Full variable domain (remainder filled in from reference TRBV7-3 and TRBJ1-6): GAGVSQTPSNKVTEKGKYVELRCDPISGHTALYWYRQSLGQGPEFLIYFQGTGAADDSGLPNDRFFAVRPEGSVSTLKIQRTERGDSAVYLCASSLNRLGSPLHFGNGTRLTVT.

CDR3 bases read: TGCAGCGTGTACAGGGGCCTCGGCACCGGGGAG. It is translated as CSVYRGLGTGE. The CDR3 in its entirety is CSVYRGLGTGELFF. The J gene is TRBJ2-2, the V gene TRBV29-1, with 7 bases identical to TRBD1. The observed sequence ends 3 residues before the CDR3 terminus, with the missing tail filled in from the germline J gene. CDR1 is SQVTM and CDR2 is ANQGSEA in the germline V gene. This CDR3 has 14 residues. J gave up 4 bases and V 6 bases, and 8 bases lay outside the gene matches.

The sequenced CDR3 bases are TGTGCCAGCAGCTTAGAGGGACAGGGAATCGGGGAA. It specifies CASSLEGQGIGE. The entire CDR3 protein reads CASSLEGQGIGEAFF. The rearrangement links TRBV7-8 to TRBJ1-1, with 9 bases aligning to TRBD1. The DNA ends 3 residues before the CDR3 does, and the rest of the CDR3 is filled in from the germline J gene. The CDR3 spans 15 residues. Germline CDR1 reads SGHVS; CDR2 reads FQNEAQ. The complete variable domain, with remaining parts taken from reference TRBV7-8 and TRBJ1-1, reads GAGVSQSPRYKVAKRGQDVALRCDPISGHVSLFWYQQALGQGPEFLTYFQNEAQLDKSGLPSDRFFAERPEGSVSTLKIQRTQQEDSAVYLCASSLEGQGIGEAFFGQGTRLTVV.

Note on this clone: The read terminates 3 residues before the CDR3 end, so the remaining end is supplied by the germline J gene. This chain connects TRBV7-2 to TRBJ1-2; the match to TRBD1 covers 7 bases. The CDR3 runs 14 residues. Germline V gene lookup returns CDR1 SGHTA and CDR2 FQGNSA. The CDR3 protein is CASSFAQGVYDYTF. CDR3 DNA, as far as it was read: TGTGCCAGCAGCTTCGCCCAGGGGGTCTACGAC.

Details on this clone: The CDR3 end is not reached by the read, which stops 3 residues before it; the germline J gene fills it in. The chain carries TRBV2 and TRBJ2-3, with no clear D. V was cut by 8 bases and J by 0 bases, with 12 bases left in between. Per germline, CDR1 SNHLY and CDR2 FYNNEI. This CDR3 has 14 residues. This CDR3 reads CASVAVLSTDTQYF. The sequenced CDR3 bases are TGTGCCAGCGTGGCGGTTCTTAGCACAGATACG.

A word on this clone: The DNA ends 3 residues before the CDR3 does, and the rest of the CDR3 is filled in from the germline J gene. The chain has TRBV20-1 and TRBJ2-7, with 11 bases aligning to TRBD2. This CDR3 is 16 amino acids long. Germline V CDR1 and CDR2: DFQATT, SNEGSKA (reference sequence). V gave up 0 bases and J gave up 2 bases; unmatched junction bases: 6. Partial CDR3 DNA: TGCAGTGCTAGAGACCGGACTAGCGGGTACACCTACGAG. Its protein is CSARDRTSGYTYE. The entire CDR3 reads CSARDRTSGYTYEQYF.

Turning to this clone: The read comes to an end 3 residues before the CDR3 does, leaving the germline J gene to fill in the end. The chain employs TRBV7-2 and TRBJ2-7; 7 bases are a match to TRBD1. The V gene end was trimmed by 3 bases and the J gene end by 3 bases; junction bases not matched to a gene: 5. Germline V gives CDR1 SGHTA, CDR2 FQGNSA. This CDR3 has 14 amino acids. The sequenced CDR3 bases are TGTGCCAGCAGCTTCGCCCAGGGGGTCTACGAG. Translation: CASSFAQGVYE. The entire CDR3 sequence reads CASSFAQGVYEQYF.